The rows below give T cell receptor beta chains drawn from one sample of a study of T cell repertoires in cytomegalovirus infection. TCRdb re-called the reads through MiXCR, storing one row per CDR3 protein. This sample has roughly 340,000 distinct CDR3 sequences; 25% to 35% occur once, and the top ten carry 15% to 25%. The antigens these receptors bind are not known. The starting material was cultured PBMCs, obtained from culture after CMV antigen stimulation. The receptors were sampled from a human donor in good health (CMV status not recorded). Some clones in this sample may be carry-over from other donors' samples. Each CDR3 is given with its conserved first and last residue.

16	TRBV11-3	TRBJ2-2	CASSLGGTATTGELFF
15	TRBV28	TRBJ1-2	CASRAWGWRDYGYTF
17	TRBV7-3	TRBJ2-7	CASSLTPQGLESYEQYF
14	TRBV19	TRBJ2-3	CASSQRASTDTQYF
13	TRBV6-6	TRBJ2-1	CASTTGAGNEQFF
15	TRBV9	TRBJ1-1	CASSATGGSVTEAFF
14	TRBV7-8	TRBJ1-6	CASSVTGGNSPLHF
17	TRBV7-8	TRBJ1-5	CASSLVVGTRSNQPQHF
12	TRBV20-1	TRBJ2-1	CSTSGRANEQFF
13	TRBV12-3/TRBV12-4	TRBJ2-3	CASSGRGPGTQYF